The entry below describes one TCR beta chain. No antigen is known for it. Sample-barcoded 5' priming and a J-beta primer mix drove a second PCR of roughly 7 to 11 cycles. TCRdb fed the 5' RACE reads into MiXCR, producing one record per CDR3 protein. The repertoire consists of 600,000 to 850,000 distinct CDR3 sequences, with 20% to 25% occurring once and the leading ten covering 9.4%. These data originate in a study of blood T cells in healthy people across ages. V lost 1 base to trimming and J lost 14 bases; unmatched junction nucleotides: 8. The CDR3 runs to 13 residues. Study-level findings and limits: Aged donors had fewer naive CD4+ cells and lower diversity than long-lived donors.

These data also featured in a second study, about T cells of mothers and their children.

The sequenced sample consisted of blood. The rearrangement links TRBV12-3 or TRBV12-4 to TRBJ2-1, with TRBD1 matching 7 bases. The TCR was taken from a boy under 18 in good health. CDR3 in DNA: TGTGCCAGCAGTTTAGGGACAGGCGTCCGCGAGTTCTTC. The encoded protein is CASSLGTGVREFF.